This T cell receptor beta chain was sequenced for a study of cytomegalovirus exposure and HLA in healthy donors. Across the whole study: A data release that came early held some 84 million unique TCRs from HLA-typed donors.

Broader study findings: In an earlier analysis, productive rearrangement rates for most beta V segments clustered near 87% or 30%.

The germline V gene encodes CDR1 SGHRS and CDR2 YFSETQ. V trimming: 4 bases; J trimming: 0 bases; junction bases outside the gene matches: 10. The CDR3 loop spans 17 amino acids. PCR was performed using 60 Vbeta and 13 Jbeta primers. The authors' processing: Later analysis identified approximately 88 million unique TCR beta chains, 9 million to 12 million shared. TCRdb's table, derived via immunoSEQ multiplex PCR, lists solely in-frame clones and lacks some. The V and J calls and the clone size are those of that table, but D and trimming were determined from the DNA. The profile shows 150,000 or so clones, 70% to 85% of them singletons. With regard to this clone: Antigen unknown.

The TCR comes from a young man in good health and CMV-seropositive. V usage is TRBV5-1 and J usage is TRBJ2-3; 8 bases are a match to TRBD1. The source material was PBMCs. The CDR3 protein is CASSRRTGPASTDTQYF. As DNA, the CDR3 is TGCGCCAGCAGCCGACGGACAGGGCCAGCTAGCACAGATACGCAGTATTTT.